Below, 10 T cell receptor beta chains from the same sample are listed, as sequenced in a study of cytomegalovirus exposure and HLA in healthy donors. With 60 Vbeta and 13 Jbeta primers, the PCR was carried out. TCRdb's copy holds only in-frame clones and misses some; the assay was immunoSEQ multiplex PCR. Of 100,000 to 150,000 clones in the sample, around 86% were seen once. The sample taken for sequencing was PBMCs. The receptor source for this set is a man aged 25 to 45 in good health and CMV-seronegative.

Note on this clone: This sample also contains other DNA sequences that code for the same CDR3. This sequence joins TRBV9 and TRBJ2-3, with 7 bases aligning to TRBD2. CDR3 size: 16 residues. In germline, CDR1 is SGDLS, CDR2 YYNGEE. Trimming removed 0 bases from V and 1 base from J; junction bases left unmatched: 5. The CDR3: CASSVAIAGGTDTQYF. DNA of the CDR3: TGTGCCAGCAGCGTAGCTATTGCGGGGGGCACAGATACGCAGTATTTT.

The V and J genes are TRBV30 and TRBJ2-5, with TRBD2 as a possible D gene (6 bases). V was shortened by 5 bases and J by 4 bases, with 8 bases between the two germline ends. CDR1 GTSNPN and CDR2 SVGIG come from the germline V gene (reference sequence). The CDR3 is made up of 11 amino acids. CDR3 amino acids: CAWGGGETQYF. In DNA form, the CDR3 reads TGTGCCTGGGGGGGAGGAGAGACCCAGTACTTC.

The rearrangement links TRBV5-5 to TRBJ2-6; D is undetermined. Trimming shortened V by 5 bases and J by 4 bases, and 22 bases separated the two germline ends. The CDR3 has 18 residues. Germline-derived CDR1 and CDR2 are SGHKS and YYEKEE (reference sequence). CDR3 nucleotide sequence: TGTGCCAGCAGTCCTTCCCTGGATCGTGTGAGGGGGGCCAACGTCCTGACTTTC. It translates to CASSPSLDRVRGANVLTF.

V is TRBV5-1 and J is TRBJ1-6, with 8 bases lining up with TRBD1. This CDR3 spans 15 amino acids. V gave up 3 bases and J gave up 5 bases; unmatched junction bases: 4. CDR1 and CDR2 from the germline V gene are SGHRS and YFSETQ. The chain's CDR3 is CASSSGQANNSPLHF. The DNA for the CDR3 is TGCGCCAGCAGCTCGGGACAGGCGAATAATTCACCCCTCCACTTT. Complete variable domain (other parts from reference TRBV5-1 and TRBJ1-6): KAGVTQTPRYLIKTRGQQVTLSCSPISGHRSVSWYQQTPGQGLQFLFEYFSETQRNKGNFPGRFSGRQFSNSRSEMNVSTLELGDSALYLCASSSGQANNSPLHFGNGTRLTVT.

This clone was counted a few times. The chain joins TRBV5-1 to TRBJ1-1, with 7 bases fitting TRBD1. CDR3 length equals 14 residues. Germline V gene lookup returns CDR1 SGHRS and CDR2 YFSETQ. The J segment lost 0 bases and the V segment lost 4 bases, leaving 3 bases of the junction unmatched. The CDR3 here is CASSQDRMNTEAFF. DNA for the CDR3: TGCGCCAGCAGCCAGGACAGGATGAACACTGAAGCTTTCTTT. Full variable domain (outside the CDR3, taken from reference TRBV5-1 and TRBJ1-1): KAGVTQTPRYLIKTRGQQVTLSCSPISGHRSVSWYQQTPGQGLQFLFEYFSETQRNKGNFPGRFSGRQFSNSRSEMNVSTLELGDSALYLCASSQDRMNTEAFFGQGTRLTVV.

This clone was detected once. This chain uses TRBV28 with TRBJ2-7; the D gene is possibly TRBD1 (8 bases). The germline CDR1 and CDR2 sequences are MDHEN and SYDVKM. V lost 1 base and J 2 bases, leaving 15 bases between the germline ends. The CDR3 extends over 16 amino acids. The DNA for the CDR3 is TGTGCCAGCAGTTTATCCCTACAGGGGGGGACCTACGAGCAGTACTTC. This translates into CASSLSLQGGTYEQYF.

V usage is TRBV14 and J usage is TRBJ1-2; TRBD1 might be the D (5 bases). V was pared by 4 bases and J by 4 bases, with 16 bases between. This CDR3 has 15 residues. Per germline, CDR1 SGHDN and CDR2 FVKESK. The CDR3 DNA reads TGTGCCAGCAGCCTATCCTTCCCCGGGGGCTATGGCTACACCTTC. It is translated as CASSLSFPGGYGYTF.

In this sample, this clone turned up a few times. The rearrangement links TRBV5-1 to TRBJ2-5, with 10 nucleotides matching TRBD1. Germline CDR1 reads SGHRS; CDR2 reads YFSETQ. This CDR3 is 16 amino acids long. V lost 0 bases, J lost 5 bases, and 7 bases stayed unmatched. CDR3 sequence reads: CASSLVTTGGRETQYF. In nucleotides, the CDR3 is TGCGCCAGCAGCTTGGTAACGACAGGGGGCAGGGAGACCCAGTACTTC.

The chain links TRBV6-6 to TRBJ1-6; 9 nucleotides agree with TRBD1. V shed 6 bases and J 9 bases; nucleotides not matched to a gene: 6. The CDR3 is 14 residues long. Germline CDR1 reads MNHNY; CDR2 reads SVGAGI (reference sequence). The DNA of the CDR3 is TGTGCCAGCAGCACCGGGACAGGGATTTCACCCCTCCACTTT. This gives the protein CASSTGTGISPLHF.

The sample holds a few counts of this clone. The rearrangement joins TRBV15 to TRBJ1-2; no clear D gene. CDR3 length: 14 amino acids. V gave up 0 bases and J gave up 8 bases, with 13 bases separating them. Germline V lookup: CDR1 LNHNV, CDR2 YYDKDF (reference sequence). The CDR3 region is CATSRDRAPIGYTF. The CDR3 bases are TGTGCCACCAGCAGAGATCGAGCCCCGATAGGCTACACCTTC.